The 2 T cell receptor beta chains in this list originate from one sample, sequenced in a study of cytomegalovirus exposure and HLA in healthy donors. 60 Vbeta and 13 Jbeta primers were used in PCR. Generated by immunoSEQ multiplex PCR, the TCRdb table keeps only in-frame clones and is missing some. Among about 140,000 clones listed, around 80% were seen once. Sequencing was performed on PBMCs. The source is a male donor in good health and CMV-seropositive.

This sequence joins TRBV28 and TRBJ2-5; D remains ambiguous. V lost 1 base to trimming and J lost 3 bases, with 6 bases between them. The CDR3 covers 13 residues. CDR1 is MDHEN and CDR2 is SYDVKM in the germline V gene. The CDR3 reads CASSLSLEETQYF. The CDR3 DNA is TGTGCCAGCAGTTTATCCCTCGAAGAGACCCAGTACTTC.

The CDR3, as DNA: TGTGCCAGCAGCGTAGTGGGGCCGCACTATGGCTACACCTTC. This encodes CASSVVGPHYGYTF. The rearrangement links TRBV9 to TRBJ1-2; D possibly corresponds to TRBD1 (5 bases). V lost 0 bases to trimming and J lost 3 bases, with 9 bases between them. This CDR3 spans 14 amino acids. From germline, CDR1 is SGDLS and CDR2 YYNGEE.